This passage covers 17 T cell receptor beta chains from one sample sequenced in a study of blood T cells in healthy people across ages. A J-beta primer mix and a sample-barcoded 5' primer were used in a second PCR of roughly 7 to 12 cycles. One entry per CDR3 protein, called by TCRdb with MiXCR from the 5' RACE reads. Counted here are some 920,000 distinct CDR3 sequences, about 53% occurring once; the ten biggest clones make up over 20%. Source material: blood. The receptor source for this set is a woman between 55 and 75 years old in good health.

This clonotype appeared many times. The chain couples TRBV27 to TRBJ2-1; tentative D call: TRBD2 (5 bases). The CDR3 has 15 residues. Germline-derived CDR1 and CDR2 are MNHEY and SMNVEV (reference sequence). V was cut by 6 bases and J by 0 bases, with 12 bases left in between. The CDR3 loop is CASSLGRGSYNEQFF. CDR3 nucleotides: TGTGCCAGCAGCCTGGGGAGAGGCTCCTACAATGAGCAGTTCTTC.

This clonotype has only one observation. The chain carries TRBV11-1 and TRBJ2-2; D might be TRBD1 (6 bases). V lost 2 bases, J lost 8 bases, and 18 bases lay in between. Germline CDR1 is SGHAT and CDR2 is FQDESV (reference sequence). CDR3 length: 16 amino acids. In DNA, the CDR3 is TGTGCCAGCAGCTTAACCCTCTCCCTGGGGGCAGGGGAGCTGTTTTTT. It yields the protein CASSLTLSLGAGELFF.

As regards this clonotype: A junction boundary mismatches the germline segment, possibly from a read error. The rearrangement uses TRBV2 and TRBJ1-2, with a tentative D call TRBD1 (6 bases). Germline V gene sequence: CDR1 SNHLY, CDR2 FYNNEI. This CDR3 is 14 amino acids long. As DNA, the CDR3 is TGTGCCAGTAGTGAGGACAGAAGTTACTATGGCTACACCTTC. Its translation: CASSEDRSYYGYTF. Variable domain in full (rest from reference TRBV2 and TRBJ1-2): EPEVTQTPSHQVTQMGQEVILRCVPISNHLYFYWYRQILGQKVEFLVSFYNNEISEKSEIFDDQFSVERPDGSNFTLKIRSTKLEDSAMYFCASSEDRSYYGYTFGSGTRLTVV.

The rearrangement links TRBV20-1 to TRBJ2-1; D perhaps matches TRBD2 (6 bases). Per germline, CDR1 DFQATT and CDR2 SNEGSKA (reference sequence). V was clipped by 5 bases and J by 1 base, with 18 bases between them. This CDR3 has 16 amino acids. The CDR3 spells CSAPTHGSRSYNEQFF. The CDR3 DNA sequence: TGCAGTGCTCCAACCCACGGGAGTAGGTCCTACAATGAGCAGTTCTTC.

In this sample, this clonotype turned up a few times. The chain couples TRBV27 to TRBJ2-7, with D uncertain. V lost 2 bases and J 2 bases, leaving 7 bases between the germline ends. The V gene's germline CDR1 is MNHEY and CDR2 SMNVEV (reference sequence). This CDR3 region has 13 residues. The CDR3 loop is CASSLKGTYEQYF. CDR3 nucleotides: TGTGCCAGCAGTTTAAAAGGGACCTACGAGCAGTACTTC.

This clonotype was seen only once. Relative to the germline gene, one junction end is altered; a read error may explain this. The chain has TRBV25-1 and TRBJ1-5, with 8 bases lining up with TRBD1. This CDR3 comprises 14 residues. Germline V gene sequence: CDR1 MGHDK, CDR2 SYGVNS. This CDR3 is CARAIGTGNQPLHF. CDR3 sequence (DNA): TGTGCCAGAGCAATTGGGACAGGAAATCAGCCCCTGCATTTT.

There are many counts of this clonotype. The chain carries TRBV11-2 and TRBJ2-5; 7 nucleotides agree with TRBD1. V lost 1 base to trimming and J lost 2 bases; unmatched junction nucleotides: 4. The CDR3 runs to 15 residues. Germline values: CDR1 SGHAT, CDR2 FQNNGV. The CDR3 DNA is TGTGCCAGCAGCTTAGCCCGGACAGGACAAGAGACCCAGTACTTC. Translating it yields CASSLARTGQETQYF. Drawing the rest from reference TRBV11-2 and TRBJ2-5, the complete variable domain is EAGVAQSPRYKIIEKRQSVAFWCNPISGHATLYWYQQILGQGPKLLIQFQNNGVVDDSQLPKDRFSAERLKGVDSTLKIQPAKLEDSAVYLCASSLARTGQETQYFGPGTRLLVL.

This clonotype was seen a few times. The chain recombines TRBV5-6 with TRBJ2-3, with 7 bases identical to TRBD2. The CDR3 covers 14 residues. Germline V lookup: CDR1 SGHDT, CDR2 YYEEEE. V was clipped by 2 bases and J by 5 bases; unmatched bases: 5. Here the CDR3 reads CASSLAGTKDTQYF. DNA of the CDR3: TGTGCCAGCAGCTTAGCCGGGACTAAAGATACGCAGTATTTT.

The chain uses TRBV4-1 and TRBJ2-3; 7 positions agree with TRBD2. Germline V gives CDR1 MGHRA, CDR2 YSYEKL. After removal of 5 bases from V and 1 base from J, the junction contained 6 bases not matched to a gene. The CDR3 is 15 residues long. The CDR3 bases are TGCGCCAGCAGCTACCTAGCGGTAGGCACAGATACGCAGTATTTT. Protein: CASSYLAVGTDTQYF.

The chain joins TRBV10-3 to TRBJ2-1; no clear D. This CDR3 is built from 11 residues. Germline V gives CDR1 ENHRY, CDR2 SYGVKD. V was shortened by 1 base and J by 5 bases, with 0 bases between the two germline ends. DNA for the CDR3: TGTGCCATCAGTGAGTACAATGAGCAGTTCTTC. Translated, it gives CAISEYNEQFF.

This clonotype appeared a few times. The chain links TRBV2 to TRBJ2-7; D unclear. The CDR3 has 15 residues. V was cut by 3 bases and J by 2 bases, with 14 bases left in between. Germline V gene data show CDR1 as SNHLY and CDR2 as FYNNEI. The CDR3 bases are TGTGCCAGCAGTGATTTCGGCAGGCGTACCTACGAGCAGTACTTC. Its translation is CASSDFGRRTYEQYF.

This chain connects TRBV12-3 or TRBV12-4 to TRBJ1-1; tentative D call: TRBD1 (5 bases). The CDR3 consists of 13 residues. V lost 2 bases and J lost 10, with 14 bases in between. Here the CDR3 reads CASSLLGLGGAFF. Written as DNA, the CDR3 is TGTGCCAGCAGTTTACTAGGGTTGGGGGGAGCTTTCTTT.

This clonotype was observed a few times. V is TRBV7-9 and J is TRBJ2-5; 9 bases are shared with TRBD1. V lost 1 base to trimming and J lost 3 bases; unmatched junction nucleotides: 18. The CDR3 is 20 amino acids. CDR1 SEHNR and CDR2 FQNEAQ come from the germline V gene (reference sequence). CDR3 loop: CASSLGPGQGFNIWEETQYF. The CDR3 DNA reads TGTGCCAGCAGCTTAGGTCCGGGACAGGGCTTCAATATCTGGGAAGAGACCCAGTACTTC.

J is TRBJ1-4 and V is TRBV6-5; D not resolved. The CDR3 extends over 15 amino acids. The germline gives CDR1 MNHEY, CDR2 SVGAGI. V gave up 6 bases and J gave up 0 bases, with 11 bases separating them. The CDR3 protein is CASRPKWATNEKLFF. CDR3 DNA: TGTGCCAGCAGACCGAAGTGGGCAACTAATGAAAAACTGTTTTTT.

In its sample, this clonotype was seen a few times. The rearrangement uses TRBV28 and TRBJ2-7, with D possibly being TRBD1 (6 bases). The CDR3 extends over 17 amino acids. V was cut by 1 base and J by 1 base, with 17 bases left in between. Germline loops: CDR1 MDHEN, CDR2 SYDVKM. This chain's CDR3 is CASSLYGTRKGSYEQYF. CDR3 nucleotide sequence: TGTGCCAGCAGTTTATATGGGACACGGAAGGGTTCCTACGAGCAGTACTTC.

The CDR3: CAIRWGSGSSTDTQYF. Here the CDR3 DNA reads TGTGCCATCAGATGGGGTAGCGGCTCGAGCACAGATACGCAGTATTTT. V gene TRBV10-3 combines with J gene TRBJ2-3, with D perhaps TRBD2 (6 bases). There are 16 residues in the CDR3. The germline V gene has CDR1 ENHRY and CDR2 SYGVKD. V shed 6 bases and J shed 0 bases, with 16 bases lying between them.

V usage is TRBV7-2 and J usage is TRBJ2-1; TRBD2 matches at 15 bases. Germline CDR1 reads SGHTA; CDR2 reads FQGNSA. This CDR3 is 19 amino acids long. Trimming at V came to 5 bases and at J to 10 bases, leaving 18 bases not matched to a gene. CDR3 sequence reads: CASSIGWGGLAGGMREQFF. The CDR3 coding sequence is TGTGCCAGCAGCATTGGTTGGGGGGGACTAGCGGGAGGCATGAGGGAGCAGTTCTTC. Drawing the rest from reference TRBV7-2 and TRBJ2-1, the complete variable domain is GAGVSQSPSNKVTEKGKDVELRCDPISGHTALYWYRQSLGQGLEFLIYFQGNSAPDKSGLPSDRFSAERTGGSVSTLTIQRTQQEDSAVYLCASSIGWGGLAGGMREQFFGPGTRLTVL.